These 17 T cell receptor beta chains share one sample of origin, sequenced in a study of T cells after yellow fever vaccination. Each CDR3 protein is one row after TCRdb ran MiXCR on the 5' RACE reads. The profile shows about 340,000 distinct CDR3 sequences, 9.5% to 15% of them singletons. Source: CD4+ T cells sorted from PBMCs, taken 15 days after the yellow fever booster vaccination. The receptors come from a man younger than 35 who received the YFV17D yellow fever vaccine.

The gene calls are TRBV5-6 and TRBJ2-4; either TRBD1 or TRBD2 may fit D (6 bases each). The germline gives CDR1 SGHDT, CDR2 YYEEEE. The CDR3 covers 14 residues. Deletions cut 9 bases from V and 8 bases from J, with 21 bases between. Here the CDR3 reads CATNSRGADDIQYF. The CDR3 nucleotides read TGTGCCACCAACTCTAGGGGGGCTGATGACATTCAGTACTTC.

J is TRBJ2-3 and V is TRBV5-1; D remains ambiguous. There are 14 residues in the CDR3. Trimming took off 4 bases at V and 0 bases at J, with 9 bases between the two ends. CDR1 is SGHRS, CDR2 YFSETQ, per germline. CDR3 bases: TGCGCCAGCAGCGGCCCCACTAGCACAGATACGCAGTATTTT. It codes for CASSGPTSTDTQYF.

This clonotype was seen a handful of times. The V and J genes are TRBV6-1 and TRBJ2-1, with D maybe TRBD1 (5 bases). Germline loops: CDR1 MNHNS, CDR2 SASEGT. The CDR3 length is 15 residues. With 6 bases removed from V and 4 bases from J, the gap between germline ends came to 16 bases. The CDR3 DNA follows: TGTGCCAGCAGGGCACAGGTAGGTCGATACAATGAGCAGTTCTTC. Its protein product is CASRAQVGRYNEQFF.

The chain's CDR3 is CASSAQGRETQYF. The CDR3 nucleotides are TGTGCCAGTTCTGCACAGGGTAGGGAGACCCAGTACTTC. The chain couples TRBV19 to TRBJ2-5; the D gene is possibly TRBD1 (6 bases). In germline, CDR1 is LNHDA, CDR2 SQIVND (reference sequence). Trimming took off 8 bases at V and 5 bases at J, with 15 bases between the two ends. CDR3 size: 13 residues.

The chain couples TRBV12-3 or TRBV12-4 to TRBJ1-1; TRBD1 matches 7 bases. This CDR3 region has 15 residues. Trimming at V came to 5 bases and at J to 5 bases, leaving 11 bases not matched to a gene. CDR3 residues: CASSPWDSKRTEAFF. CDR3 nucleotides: TGTGCCAGCAGTCCCTGGGACAGCAAACGGACTGAAGCTTTCTTT.

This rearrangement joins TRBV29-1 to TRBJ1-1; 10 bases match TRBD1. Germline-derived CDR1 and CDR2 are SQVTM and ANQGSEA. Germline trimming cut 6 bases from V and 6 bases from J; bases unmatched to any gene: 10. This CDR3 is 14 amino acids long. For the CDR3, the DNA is TGCAGCGTGGAACTTCGGGACAGGGGATCTGAAGCTTTCTTT. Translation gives CSVELRDRGSEAFF.

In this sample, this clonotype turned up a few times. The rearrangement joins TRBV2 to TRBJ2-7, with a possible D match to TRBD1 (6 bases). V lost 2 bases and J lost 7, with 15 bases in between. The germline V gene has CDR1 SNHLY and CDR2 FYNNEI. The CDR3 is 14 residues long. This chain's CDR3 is CASSEQGPQGEQYV. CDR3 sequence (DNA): TGTGCCAGCAGTGAACAGGGGCCCCAGGGGGAGCAGTACGTC.

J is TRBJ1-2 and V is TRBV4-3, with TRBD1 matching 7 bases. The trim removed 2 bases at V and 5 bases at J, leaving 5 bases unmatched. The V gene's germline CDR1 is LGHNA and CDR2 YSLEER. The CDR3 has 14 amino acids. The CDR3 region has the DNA TGCGCCAGCAGCCAACGTGACAGGGATTATGGCTACACCTTC. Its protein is CASSQRDRDYGYTF.

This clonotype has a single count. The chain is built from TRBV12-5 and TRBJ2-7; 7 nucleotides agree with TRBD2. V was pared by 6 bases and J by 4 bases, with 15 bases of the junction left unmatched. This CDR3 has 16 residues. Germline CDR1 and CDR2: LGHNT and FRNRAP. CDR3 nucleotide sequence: TGTGCTAGTGGCCTGCGGAGTAGCGGGTTTTTGTACGAGCAGTACTTC. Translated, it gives CASGLRSSGFLYEQYF.

CDR3 in DNA: TGTGCCAGCTCACCCCTGGGTAGCGGAAGCACAGATACGCAGTATTTT. Translation gives CASSPLGSGSTDTQYF. The genes are TRBV18 and TRBJ2-3; perhaps TRBD2 as D (6 bases). Per the germline V gene, CDR1 is KGHSH and CDR2 is LQKENI. The CDR3 extends over 16 amino acids. V was clipped by 3 bases and J by 0 bases, with 13 bases between them.

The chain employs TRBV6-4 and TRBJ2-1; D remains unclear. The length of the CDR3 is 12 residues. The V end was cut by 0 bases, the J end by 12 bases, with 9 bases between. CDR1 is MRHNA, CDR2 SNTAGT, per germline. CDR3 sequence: CASSDSGNRQFF. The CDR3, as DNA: TGTGCCAGCAGTGACTCGGGGAATAGGCAGTTCTTC.

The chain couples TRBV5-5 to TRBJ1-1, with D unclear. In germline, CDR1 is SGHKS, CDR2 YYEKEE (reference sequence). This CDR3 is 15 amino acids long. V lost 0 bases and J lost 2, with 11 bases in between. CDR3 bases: TGTGCCAGCAGCTTGGTCCCAGATCCTAACACTGAAGCTTTCTTT. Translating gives CASSLVPDPNTEAFF.

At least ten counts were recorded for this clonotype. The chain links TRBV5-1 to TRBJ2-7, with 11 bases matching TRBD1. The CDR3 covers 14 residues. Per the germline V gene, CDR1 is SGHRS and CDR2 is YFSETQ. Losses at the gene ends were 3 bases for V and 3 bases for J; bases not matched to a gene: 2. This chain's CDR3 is CASSSGQGGYEQYF. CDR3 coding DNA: TGCGCCAGCAGCTCGGGACAGGGGGGCTACGAGCAGTACTTC. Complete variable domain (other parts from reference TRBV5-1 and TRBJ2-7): KAGVTQTPRYLIKTRGQQVTLSCSPISGHRSVSWYQQTPGQGLQFLFEYFSETQRNKGNFPGRFSGRQFSNSRSEMNVSTLELGDSALYLCASSSGQGGYEQYFGPGTRLTVT.

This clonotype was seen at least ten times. CDR3 nucleotides: TGCGCCAGCAGCGTTGAAGAGACCCAGTACTTC. This codes for CASSVEETQYF. The chain has TRBV5-1 and TRBJ2-5; no reliable D call. This CDR3 comprises 11 residues. Trimming removed 4 bases at V and 3 bases at J, with 4 bases between. The V gene's germline CDR1 is SGHRS and CDR2 YFSETQ.

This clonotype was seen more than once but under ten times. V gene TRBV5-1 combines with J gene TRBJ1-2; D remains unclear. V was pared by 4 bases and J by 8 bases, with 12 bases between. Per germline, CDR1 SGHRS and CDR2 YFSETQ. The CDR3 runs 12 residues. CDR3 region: CASSPDGAGYTF. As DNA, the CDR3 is TGCGCCAGCAGCCCGGACGGAGCCGGCTACACCTTC.

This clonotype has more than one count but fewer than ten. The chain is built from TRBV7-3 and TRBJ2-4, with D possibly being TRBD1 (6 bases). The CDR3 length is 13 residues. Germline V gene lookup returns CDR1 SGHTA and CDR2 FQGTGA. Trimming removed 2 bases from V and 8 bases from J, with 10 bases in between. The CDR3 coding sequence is TGTGCCAGCAGCTTACAGGGGAGTGACATTCAGTACTTC. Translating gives CASSLQGSDIQYF.

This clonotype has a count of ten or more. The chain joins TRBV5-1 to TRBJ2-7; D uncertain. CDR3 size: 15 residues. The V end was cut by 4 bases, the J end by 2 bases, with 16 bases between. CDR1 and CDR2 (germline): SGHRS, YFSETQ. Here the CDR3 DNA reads TGCGCCAGCAGCCTCACACGGGCCGCAGCCTACGAGCAGTACTTC. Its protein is CASSLTRAAAYEQYF. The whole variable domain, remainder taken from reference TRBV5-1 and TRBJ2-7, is KAGVTQTPRYLIKTRGQQVTLSCSPISGHRSVSWYQQTPGQGLQFLFEYFSETQRNKGNFPGRFSGRQFSNSRSEMNVSTLELGDSALYLCASSLTRAAAYEQYFGPGTRLTVT.